This T cell receptor beta chain is from a study of T cell repertoires in cytomegalovirus infection. Looking at the study overall: Public TCR beta signatures indicated both CMV infection and matching HLA type. Study-wide findings and caveats: Within the response measured ex vivo, HLA-C-restricted CMV-specific TCR beta clonotypes were dominant.

This clonotype came up a few times. What it binds is unknown. V dropped 2 bases and J dropped 10 bases, with 11 bases sitting between them. Germline V lookup: CDR1 MDHEN, CDR2 SYDVKM. The CDR3 is 12 residues long. TCRdb re-called the reads through MiXCR, storing one row per CDR3 protein. The sample has fewer than 200,000 distinct CDR3 sequences; about 21% are singletons. Sequences were obtained from PBMCs. The receptor comes from a human donor in good health (CMV status not recorded). Some clones in this sample may be carry-over from other donors' samples. The chain recombines TRBV28 with TRBJ1-1; D not resolved. Written as DNA, the CDR3 is TGTGCCAGCAGTTTAGCCAGCCTTGGAGCTTTCTTT. Its protein is CASSLASLGAFF.